This TCR beta chain appears in the sequencing data of a study of blood T cell repertoires in COVID-19. Sequencing used immunoSEQ multiplex PCR; TCRdb keeps in-frame clones, though not all of them. Of some 21,000 clones in the sample, about nine tenths were seen once. The V and J ends lost 3 bases and 7 bases respectively, with 15 bases between them. Germline CDR1 and CDR2: PRHDT and FYEKMQ (reference sequence). The CDR3 is made up of 14 amino acids. The chain carries TRBV13 and TRBJ1-2, with a weak D call TRBD1 (6 bases). Sequencing was done on a sample of peripheral blood. The receptor was derived from a woman older than 75 with active or convalescent COVID-19. CDR3 sequence (DNA): TGTGCCAGCAGCTTTAAGGGGGTCGTGAGTGGCTACACCTTC. It yields the protein CASSFKGVVSGYTF.